These 14 T cell receptor beta chains were sequenced from one sample in a study of blood T cell repertoires in COVID-19. Sequencing used immunoSEQ multiplex PCR; TCRdb keeps in-frame clones, though not all of them. The top ten hold more than 25% of the sample, which has 23,000 or so clones, about 84% seen once. The specimen sequenced was peripheral blood. Receptors were obtained from a human donor with active COVID-19. The donor label of this sample is uncertain.

The chain is built from TRBV2 and TRBJ2-2; 10 bases line up with TRBD2. J lost 2 bases, V lost 6 bases, and 3 bases had no gene match. The germline CDR1 and CDR2 sequences are SNHLY and FYNNEI. The CDR3 covers 15 residues. This CDR3 is CASSRTSGNTGELFF. In nucleotides, the CDR3 is TGTGCCAGCAGCCGGACTAGCGGCAACACCGGGGAGCTGTTTTTT.

CDR3 DNA: TGTGCCAGCAGTGCAGGGTACGAAAAACTGTTTTTT. Translation: CASSAGYEKLFF. V and J are TRBV25-1 and TRBJ1-4; D might be TRBD1 (5 bases). V dropped 4 bases and J dropped 8 bases, with 8 bases sitting between them. CDR1 MGHDK and CDR2 SYGVNS come from the germline V gene. This CDR3 has 12 residues.

The chain is built from TRBV5-1 and TRBJ1-1; possible D gene TRBD1, 6 bases. The CDR3 contains 15 residues. The germline V gene has CDR1 SGHRS and CDR2 YFSETQ. Trimming left V 4 bases short and J 3 bases short, with 16 bases between. The CDR3: CASSARDTRYTEAFF. As DNA, the CDR3 is TGCGCCAGCAGCGCCCGGGACACGAGATACACTGAAGCTTTCTTT.

The chain couples TRBV10-3 to TRBJ2-5, with 13 positions matching TRBD2. The CDR3 spans 21 residues. Trimming at V came to 3 bases and at J to 2 bases, leaving 18 bases not matched to a gene. Germline values: CDR1 ENHRY, CDR2 SYGVKD. This chain's CDR3 is CAISDPGLAGVARPIQETQYF. The CDR3 coding sequence is TGTGCCATCAGTGATCCAGGACTAGCGGGGGTTGCGAGGCCCATACAAGAGACCCAGTACTTC.

J is TRBJ1-6 and V is TRBV9; possibly TRBD1 for D (6 bases). Per the germline V gene, CDR1 is SGDLS and CDR2 is YYNGEE. The CDR3 consists of 16 residues. Trimming shortened V by 3 bases and J by 5 bases, and 15 bases separated the two germline ends. CDR3 coding DNA: TGTGCCAGCAGCGGGGGGGGCGAGCATGATAATTCACCCCTCCACTTT. Protein product: CASSGGGEHDNSPLHF.

The chain has TRBV5-1 and TRBJ2-1; 8 bases are shared with TRBD1. V gave up 4 bases and J gave up 5 bases; unmatched junction bases: 5. This CDR3 has 14 amino acids. Germline-derived CDR1 and CDR2 are SGHRS and YFSETQ. The CDR3 loop reads CASSEGQENNEQFF. CDR3 in DNA: TGCGCCAGCAGCGAGGGACAGGAGAACAATGAGCAGTTCTTC.

The gene calls are TRBV11-2 and TRBJ2-5; possibly TRBD2 for D (5 bases). The CDR3 spans 15 residues. From germline, CDR1 is SGHAT and CDR2 FQNNGV. Trimming took off 4 bases at V and 5 bases at J, with 17 bases between the two ends. CDR3 nucleotide sequence: TGTGCCAGCAGCTATGGACTGCTGTTGAGGGAGACCCAGTACTTC. This sequence encodes CASSYGLLLRETQYF.

This clone has only one observation. This rearrangement joins TRBV5-1 to TRBJ2-3; 7 nucleotides agree with TRBD1. The J segment lost 2 bases and the V segment lost 6 bases, leaving 6 bases of the junction unmatched. The CDR3 contains 14 residues. Germline CDR1 is SGHRS and CDR2 is YFSETQ. The DNA of the CDR3 is TGCGCCAGCAAGGGGGACAGTACCACAGATACGCAGTATTTT. Translating it yields CASKGDSTTDTQYF.

The chain recombines TRBV7-6 with TRBJ1-1; D unresolved. V lost 5 bases, J lost 0 bases, and 19 bases lay in between. This CDR3 has 17 residues. Germline V gene lookup returns CDR1 SGHVS and CDR2 FNYEAQ. CDR3 loop: CASSPGDGGIMNTEAFF. In DNA form, the CDR3 reads TGTGCCAGCAGCCCCGGAGACGGTGGTATTATGAACACTGAAGCTTTCTTT.

J is TRBJ2-1 and V is TRBV7-9; D ambiguous. Looked up from germline, CDR1 is SEHNR and CDR2 is FQNEAQ (reference sequence). Trimming pared 5 bases from V and 8 bases from J, leaving 7 bases between. The CDR3 is 11 amino acids. The CDR3 region has the DNA TGTGCCAGCAGCGCACTACATGAGCAGTTCTTC. The encoded protein is CASSALHEQFF. Filled out from reference TRBV7-9 and TRBJ2-1, the complete variable domain reads DTGVSQNPRHKITKRGQNVTFRCDPISEHNRLYWYRQTLGQGPEFLTYFQNEAQLEKSRLLSDRFSAERPKGSFSTLEIQRTEQGDSAMYLCASSALHEQFFGPGTRLTVL.

This chain joins TRBV12-5 and TRBJ2-3; 10 nucleotides align to TRBD1. The CDR3 consists of 16 residues. The V gene end was trimmed by 4 bases and the J gene end by 4 bases; junction bases not matched to a gene: 8. The germline V gene has CDR1 LGHNT and CDR2 FRNRAP. CDR3: CASGWDRGVQADTQYF. The CDR3 DNA follows: TGTGCTAGTGGTTGGGACAGGGGTGTCCAAGCAGATACGCAGTATTTT.

This rearrangement joins TRBV6-5 to TRBJ2-5; TRBD2 matches at 11 bases. V gave up 5 bases and J gave up 5 bases; unmatched junction bases: 7. There are 15 residues in the CDR3. The germline gives CDR1 MNHEY, CDR2 SVGAGI. In DNA, the CDR3 is TGTGCCAGCAGTCTTAGCGGGGGGGCCAGGGAGACCCAGTACTTC. Its translation is CASSLSGGARETQYF.

V and J are TRBV4-3 and TRBJ2-1; 13 bases match TRBD2. The CDR3 consists of 14 residues. V was clipped by 3 bases and J by 13 bases; unmatched bases: 6. The germline V gene encodes CDR1 LGHNA and CDR2 YSLEER. The CDR3 loop is CASSQGLAGQFQFF. The CDR3 DNA reads as TGCGCCAGCAGCCAGGGACTAGCGGGACAATTCCAGTTCTTC.

This clone showed up just a few times. Germline is not matched at one junction end, which may reflect a read error. J is TRBJ1-2 and V is TRBV20-1; no firm D call. CDR3 size: 11 residues. In germline, CDR1 is DFQATT, CDR2 SNEGSKA (reference sequence). The CDR3 is CSARESYGYTF. Here the CDR3 DNA reads TGCAGTGCTCGAGAGAGTTATGGCTACACCTTC.